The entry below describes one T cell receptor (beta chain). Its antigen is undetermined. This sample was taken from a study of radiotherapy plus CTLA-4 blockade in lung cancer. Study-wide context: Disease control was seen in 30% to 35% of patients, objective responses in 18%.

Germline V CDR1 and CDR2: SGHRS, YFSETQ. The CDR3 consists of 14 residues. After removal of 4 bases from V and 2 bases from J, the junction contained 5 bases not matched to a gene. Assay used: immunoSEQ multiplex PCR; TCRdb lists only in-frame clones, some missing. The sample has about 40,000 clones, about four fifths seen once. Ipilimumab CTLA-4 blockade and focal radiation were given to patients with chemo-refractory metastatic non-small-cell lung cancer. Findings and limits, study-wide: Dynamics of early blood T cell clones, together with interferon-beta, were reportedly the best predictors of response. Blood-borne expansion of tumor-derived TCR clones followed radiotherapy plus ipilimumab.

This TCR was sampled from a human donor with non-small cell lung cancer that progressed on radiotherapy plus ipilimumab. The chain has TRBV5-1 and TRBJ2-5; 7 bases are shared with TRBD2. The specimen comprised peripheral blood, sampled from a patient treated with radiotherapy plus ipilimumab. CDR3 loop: CASSGLGGQETQYF. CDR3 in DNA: TGCGCCAGCAGCGGACTAGGAGGTCAAGAGACCCAGTACTTC.